This record concerns one T cell receptor (beta chain) sequence. Data came from immunoSEQ multiplex PCR; TCRdb stores just in-frame clones and leaves some out. The table records fewer than 200,000 clones, roughly nine tenths of them present only once. The data were obtained in a study of cytomegalovirus exposure and HLA in healthy donors. This CDR3 has 13 residues. Germline lookup yields CDR1 MNHEY and CDR2 SVGAGI. Deletions cut 8 bases from V and 10 bases from J, with 18 bases between. The sequence was collected from a young man in good health and CMV-seropositive. The gene calls are TRBV6-5 and TRBJ2-1, with D perhaps TRBD1 (5 bases). Specimen: PBMCs. CDR3 loop: CASGRQLEREQFF. CDR3 DNA sequence: TGTGCCAGCGGAAGACAGTTGGAGAGAGAGCAGTTCTTC.